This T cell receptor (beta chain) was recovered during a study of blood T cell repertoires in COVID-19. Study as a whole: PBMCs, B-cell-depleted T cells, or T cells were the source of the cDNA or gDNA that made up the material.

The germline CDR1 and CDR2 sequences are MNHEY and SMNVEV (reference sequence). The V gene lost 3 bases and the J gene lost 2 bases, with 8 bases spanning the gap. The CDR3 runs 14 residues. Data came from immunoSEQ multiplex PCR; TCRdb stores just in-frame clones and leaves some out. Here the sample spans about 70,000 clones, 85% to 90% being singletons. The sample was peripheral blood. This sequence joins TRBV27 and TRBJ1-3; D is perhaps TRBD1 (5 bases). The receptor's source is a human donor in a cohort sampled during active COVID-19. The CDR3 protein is CASSFGGTGNTIYF. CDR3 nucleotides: TGTGCCAGCAGTTTCGGGGGGACTGGAAACACCATATATTTT.